This is a list of T cell receptor beta chains from one sample in a study of metastatic and nonmetastatic thyroid tumors. TCRdb reprocessed the PCR reads using MiXCR. This sample yields tens of thousands of clones, of which almost 30% are seen a single time; about a sixth belongs to the top ten. The material sequenced was blood. The receptors were sampled from a female donor with papillary thyroid cancer or a benign thyroid nodule (not recorded which). Some clones in this sample may be carry-over from other donors' samples. Each CDR3 is given with its conserved first and last residue. The D gene is left open where the match is weak. Clone size is shown for a subset of rows, as once, few, many or a class of expanded clone.

v_gene	len	j_gene	abundance	d_gene	CDR3aa	CDR3nt
TRBV20-1	11	TRBJ2-7	.	.	CSANRKYEQYF	TGCAGTGCTAACAGGAAGTACGAGCAGTACTTC
TRBV6-1	11	TRBJ2-1	.	.	CASSTRTEQFF	TGTGCCAGCAGTACCCGGACAGAGCAGTTCTTC
TRBV6-1	15	TRBJ2-3	.	.	CASSSRAYYTDTQYF	TGTGCCAGCAGTTCCCGGGCGTACTACACAGATACGCAGTATTTT
TRBV28	15	TRBJ2-7	few	TRBD2	CASSRLAGGQREQYF	TGTGCCAGCAGCCGACTAGCGGGAGGGCAAAGAGAGCAGTACTTC
TRBV5-1	13	TRBJ2-1	.	.	CASTLDKFNEQFF	TGCGCCAGCACCCTGGACAAATTCAATGAGCAGTTCTTC
TRBV2	14	TRBJ2-5	few	.	CASRSDRLQETQYF	TGTGCCAGCAGATCCGACAGGTTACAAGAGACCCAGTACTTC
TRBV5-1	16	TRBJ1-3	.	TRBD1	CASSLDPGGSGNTIYF	TGCGCCAGCAGCTTGGATCCAGGGGGCTCTGGAAACACCATATATTTT
TRBV5-1	16	TRBJ1-2	few	TRBD1	CASSSAPGGLDYGYTF	TGCGCCAGCAGCTCTGCCCCAGGGGGCCTAGACTATGGCTACACCTTC
TRBV6-2/TRBV6-3	14	TRBJ1-2	few	.	CASSYGVSDYGYTF	TGTGCCAGCAGTTACGGGGTTAGCGACTATGGCTACACCTTC
TRBV2	16	TRBJ2-7	.	.	CASIRGPRGSSYEQYF	TGTGCCAGCATTCGGGGCCCCAGAGGATCCTCCTACGAGCAGTACTTC
TRBV28	13	TRBJ2-7	few	.	CASRWGRSYEQYF	TGTGCCAGCCGATGGGGTAGGTCCTACGAGCAGTACTTC
TRBV5-1	11	TRBJ2-7	.	.	CASSMSYEQYF	TGCGCCAGCAGCATGTCCTACGAGCAGTACTTC
TRBV4-1	15	TRBJ2-1	.	TRBD2	CASRRGTSGSNEQFF	TGCGCCAGCAGGAGGGGGACTAGCGGGAGTAATGAGCAGTTCTTC
TRBV19	12	TRBJ1-2	.	.	CASSVPNYGYTF	TGTGCCAGTAGTGTACCTAACTATGGCTACACCTTC
TRBV11-2	17	TRBJ2-2	.	TRBD1	CASSARDRGRNTGELFF	TGTGCCAGCAGCGCCCGGGACAGGGGGAGGAACACCGGGGAGCTGTTTTTT
TRBV11-2	14	TRBJ1-3	many	TRBD1	CASILRGTGNTIYF	TGTGCCAGCATACTCAGGGGGACTGGAAACACCATATATTTT
TRBV6-1	15	TRBJ2-7	few	.	CAGGGPGHGTYEQYF	TGTGCCGGGGGGGGACCGGGACACGGCACATACGAGCAGTACTTC
TRBV11-1	15	TRBJ2-1	.	TRBD1	CASSSRQGPYNEQFF	TGTGCCAGCAGCTCCCGACAGGGGCCCTACAATGAGCAGTTCTTC